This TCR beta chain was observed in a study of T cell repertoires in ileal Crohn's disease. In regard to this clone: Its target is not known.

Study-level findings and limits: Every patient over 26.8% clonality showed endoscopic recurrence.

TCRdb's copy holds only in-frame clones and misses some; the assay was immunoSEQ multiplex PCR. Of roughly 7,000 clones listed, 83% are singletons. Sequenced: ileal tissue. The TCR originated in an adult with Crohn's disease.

The CDR3 loop reads CASRTGAIGELFF. CDR3 nucleotides: TGTGCCAGCCGGACAGGGGCTATCGGGGAGCTGTTTTTT. The chain combines TRBV9 with TRBJ2-2; 9 nucleotides agree with TRBD1. The germline V gene encodes CDR1 SGDLS and CDR2 YYNGEE. With 7 bases clipped from V and 7 bases from J, the junction kept 5 bases outside the gene matches. The CDR3 is made up of 13 amino acids.